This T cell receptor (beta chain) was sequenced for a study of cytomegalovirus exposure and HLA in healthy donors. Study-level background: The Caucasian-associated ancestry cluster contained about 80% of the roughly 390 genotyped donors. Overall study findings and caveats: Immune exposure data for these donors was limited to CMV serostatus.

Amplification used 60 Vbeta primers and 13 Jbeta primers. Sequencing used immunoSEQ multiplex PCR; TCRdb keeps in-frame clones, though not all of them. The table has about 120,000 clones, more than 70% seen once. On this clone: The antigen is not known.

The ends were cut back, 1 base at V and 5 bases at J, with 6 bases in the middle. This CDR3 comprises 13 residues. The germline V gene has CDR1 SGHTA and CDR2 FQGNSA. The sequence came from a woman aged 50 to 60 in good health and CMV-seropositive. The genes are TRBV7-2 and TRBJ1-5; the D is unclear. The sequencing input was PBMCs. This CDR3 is CASSLGLDQPQHF. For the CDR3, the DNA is TGTGCCAGCAGCTTAGGGCTCGATCAGCCCCAGCATTTT. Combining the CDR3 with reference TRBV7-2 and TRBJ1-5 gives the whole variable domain GAGVSQSPSNKVTEKGKDVELRCDPISGHTALYWYRQSLGQGLEFLIYFQGNSAPDKSGLPSDRFSAERTGGSVSTLTIQRTQQEDSAVYLCASSLGLDQPQHFGDGTRLSIL.